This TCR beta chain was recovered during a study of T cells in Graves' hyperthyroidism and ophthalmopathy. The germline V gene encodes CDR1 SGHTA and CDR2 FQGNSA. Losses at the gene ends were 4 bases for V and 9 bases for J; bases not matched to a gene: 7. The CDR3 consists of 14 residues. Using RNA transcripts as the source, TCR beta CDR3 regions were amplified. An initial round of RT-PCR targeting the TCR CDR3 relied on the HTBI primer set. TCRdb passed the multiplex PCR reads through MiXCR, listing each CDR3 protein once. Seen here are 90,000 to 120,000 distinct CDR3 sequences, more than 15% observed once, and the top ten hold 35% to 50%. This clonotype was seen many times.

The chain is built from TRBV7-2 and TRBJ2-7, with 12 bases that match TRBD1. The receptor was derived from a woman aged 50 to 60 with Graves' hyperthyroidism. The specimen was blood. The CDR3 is CASSSMGQGAGQYF. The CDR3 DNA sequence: TGTGCCAGCAGCTCGATGGGACAGGGGGCCGGGCAGTACTTC.